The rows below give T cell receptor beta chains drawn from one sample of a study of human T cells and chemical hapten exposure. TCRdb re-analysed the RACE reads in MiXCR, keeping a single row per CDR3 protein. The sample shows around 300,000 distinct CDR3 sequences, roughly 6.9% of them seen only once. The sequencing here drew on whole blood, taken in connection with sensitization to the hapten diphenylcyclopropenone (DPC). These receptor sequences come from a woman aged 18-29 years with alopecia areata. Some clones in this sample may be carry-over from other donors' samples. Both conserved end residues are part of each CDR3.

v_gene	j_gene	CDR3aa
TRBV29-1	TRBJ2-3	CSALTGGVTDTQYF
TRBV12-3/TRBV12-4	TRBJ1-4	CASSLVGSGKKLFF
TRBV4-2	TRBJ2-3	CASSQERYSTDTQYF
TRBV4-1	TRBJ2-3	CASSQIGTSGEYYLSTDTQYF
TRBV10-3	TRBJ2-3	CAISRQSSSTDTQYF
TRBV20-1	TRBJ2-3	CSARSFGTSGGTDTQYF
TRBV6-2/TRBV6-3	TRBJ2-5	CASSYSASGGETQYF
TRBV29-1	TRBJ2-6	CSVPQGVGANVLTF
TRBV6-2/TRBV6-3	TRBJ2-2	CASSYSSDTGELFF
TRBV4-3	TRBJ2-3	CASSQRSGGTDTQYF
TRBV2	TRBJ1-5	CASSRNRGQGHF
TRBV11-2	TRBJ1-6	CASSLRTGVNSPLHF
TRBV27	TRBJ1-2	CASSSNTYGYTF
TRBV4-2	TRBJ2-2	CASSQIWGGNTGELFF
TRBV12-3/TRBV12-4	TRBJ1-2	CASTKGTYGYTF
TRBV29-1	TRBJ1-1	CSARNTEAFF
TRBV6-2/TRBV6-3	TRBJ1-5	CASATGRQPQHF
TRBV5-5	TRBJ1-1	CASSLEGPGATEAFF
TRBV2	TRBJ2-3	CASSGYRGGTDTQYF